The clone carrying this TCR beta chain has just a few counts. Its antigen is unknown. CDR1 and CDR2 from the germline V gene are SQVTM and ANQGSEA. The CDR3 is 13 residues long. Trimming shortened V by 7 bases and J by 0 bases, and 11 bases separated the two germline ends. The data originate from a study of identical twins. In TCRdb, the 5' RACE reads were re-called with MiXCR into one record per CDR3 protein. The sample consists of more than 650,000 distinct CDR3 sequences, 6% to 6.5% of them appearing once. Study-level findings and limits: Reduced insertions were recorded for abundant cord blood beta clonotypes, with no such pattern in memory repertoires. Cross-sectional statistical analysis, not tracking of the same donors, underpinned the conclusions.

V and J are TRBV29-1 and TRBJ2-3; D gene unclear. This sequence was found in a man younger than 35 in good health. The sequenced sample consisted of naive T cells sorted from blood. The CDR3 is CSAWWRSTDTQYF. DNA for the CDR3: TGCAGCGCCTGGTGGCGGAGCACAGATACGCAGTATTTT.